These T cell receptor beta chains were read from a single sample in a study of CD8 T cells in ankylosing spondylitis. Via MiXCR, TCRdb re-called the 5' RACE reads, giving one row per CDR3 protein. The data show 200,000 or so distinct CDR3 sequences, approximately 12% seen once. Specimen: blood, either unsorted or a sorted T cell fraction (not recorded which). The receptors here all came from a female donor with ankylosing spondylitis or in good health (not recorded which). Each CDR3 is given with its conserved first and last residue. D genes are given only for firm matches. The listing skips clone size in some rows; elsewhere it reads once, few, many or a size class.

j_call	v_call	d_call	clone_size	cdr3_aa	cdr3_nt
TRBJ2-1	TRBV3-1	NA	NA	CGGPGPDGNEQFF	TGTGGAGGGCCCGGGCCTGATGGGAATGAGCAGTTCTTC
TRBJ1-1	TRBV5-1	NA	NA	CASSLGDTMNTEAFF	TGCGCCAGCAGCTTGGGGGACACTATGAACACTGAAGCTTTCTTT
TRBJ2-7	TRBV12-3/TRBV12-4	NA	many	CASSFSGAYEQYF	TGTGCCAGCAGTTTTTCAGGGGCCTACGAGCAGTACTTC
TRBJ2-3	TRBV18	TRBD2	medium-sized	CASSPFFSGLAGDVPDTQYF	TGTGCCAGCTCACCATTTTTTTCGGGACTAGCGGGAGACGTGCCAGATACGCAGTATTTT
TRBJ2-1	TRBV6-2/TRBV6-3	NA	NA	CASSYPGDEQFF	TGTGCCAGCAGTTATCCCGGGGATGAGCAGTTCTTC
TRBJ1-5	TRBV28	NA	many	CASSTVRVNPYQPQHF	TGTGCCAGCAGTACCGTCAGGGTTAACCCGTATCAGCCCCAGCATTTT
TRBJ2-3	TRBV3-1	NA	few	CASCQERATSRTDTQYF	TGTGCCAGCTGCCAAGAGAGAGCGACTTCCCGCACAGATACGCAGTATTTT
TRBJ2-3	TRBV7-3	TRBD2	NA	CASSSRGGSSTDTQYF	TGTGCCAGCAGCTCCCGGGGGGGGTCTAGCACAGATACGCAGTATTTT
TRBJ2-5	TRBV13	TRBD2	NA	CASSLITSGRETQYF	TGTGCCAGCAGCTTAATCACTAGCGGGAGAGAGACCCAGTACTTC
TRBJ1-2	TRBV24-1	NA	NA	CATSQGNNYGYTF	TGTGCCACCAGTCAAGGGAATAACTATGGCTACACCTTC
TRBJ1-1	TRBV6-2/TRBV6-3	NA	few	CASSRDENTEAFF	TGTGCCAGCAGCCGAGATGAGAACACTGAAGCTTTCTTT
TRBJ1-2	TRBV19	NA	NA	CASSHASPQGGYTF	TGTGCCAGTAGTCATGCATCTCCCCAGGGAGGCTACACCTTC
TRBJ2-1	TRBV7-9	TRBD1	few	CASSSDGAGGRNEQFF	TGTGCCAGCAGTTCCGACGGAGCAGGGGGCAGGAATGAGCAGTTCTTC
TRBJ2-1	TRBV18	NA	many	CASSQISRGNEQFF	TGTGCCAGCTCACAGATCTCTAGGGGCAATGAGCAGTTCTTC
TRBJ2-1	TRBV10-3	TRBD1	few	CATSETRDRGLSAGGRRSYNEQFF	TGTGCTACCAGTGAGACCCGGGACAGGGGGCTCTCTGCGGGAGGCCGCAGATCCTACAATGAGCAGTTCTTC
TRBJ2-1	TRBV13	TRBD2	NA	CARSTGGGDEQFF	TGTGCCCGCAGCACGGGAGGTGGAGATGAGCAGTTCTTC
TRBJ1-5	TRBV7-9	NA	few	CASSLTGGQPQHF	TGTGCCAGCAGCTTAACTGGGGGTCAGCCCCAGCATTTT
TRBJ1-2	TRBV20-1	TRBD1	many	CSARTNRGVRGYTF	TGCAGTGCTAGAACCAACAGGGGAGTGAGGGGCTACACCTTC
TRBJ1-6	TRBV5-6	NA	many	CASSLNPNSPLHF	TGTGCCAGCAGCTTGAATCCTAATTCACCCCTCCACTTT
TRBJ2-3	TRBV9	NA	many	CASSVASITDTQYF	TGTGCCAGCAGCGTAGCCTCTATCACAGATACGCAGTATTTT
TRBJ2-5	TRBV7-2	NA	many	CASSLMREQETQYF	TGTGCCAGCAGCTTAATGCGGGAACAAGAGACCCAGTACTTC
TRBJ1-4	TRBV6-1	NA	many	CASATPATGREKLFF	TGTGCCAGCGCAACACCCGCGACAGGTCGTGAAAAACTGTTTTTT
TRBJ2-7	TRBV18	NA	few	CASSPSTGEQYF	TGTGCCAGCTCACCGTCGACAGGTGAGCAGTACTTC
TRBJ2-1	TRBV5-1	TRBD1	many	CASSFGTENNEQFF	TGCGCCAGCAGCTTCGGGACAGAGAACAATGAGCAGTTCTTC
TRBJ1-2	TRBV4-2	NA	NA	CASSQGTEASNYGYTF	TGTGCCAGCAGCCAAGGGACAGAGGCATCTAACTATGGCTACACCTTC
TRBJ2-7	TRBV12-3/TRBV12-4	TRBD2	few	CASSFAGGEDEQYF	TGTGCCAGCAGTTTTGCGGGGGGCGAGGACGAGCAGTACTTC
TRBJ2-5	TRBV18	NA	few	CASSPPSLQETQYF	TGTGCCAGCTCACCACCGTCACTGCAAGAGACCCAGTACTTC
TRBJ1-2	TRBV24-1	TRBD1	NA	CATSDPGQGDSYGYTF	TGTGCCACCAGTGATCCTGGACAGGGCGACTCTTATGGCTACACCTTC
TRBJ1-5	TRBV20-1	TRBD1	NA	CSARGTQGATGQPQHF	TGCAGTGCTAGAGGGACACAGGGGGCTACGGGTCAGCCCCAGCATTTT
TRBJ2-1	TRBV28	NA	many	CASSSGGSSSYNEQFF	TGTGCCAGCAGTTCGGGCGGGTCTAGCTCCTACAATGAGCAGTTCTTC
TRBJ2-3	TRBV29-1	NA	many	CSVHAGAGGYTQYF	TGCAGCGTTCACGCAGGGGCCGGCGGTTATACGCAGTATTTT
TRBJ2-2	TRBV12-3/TRBV12-4	NA	few	CASSLGRRGNTGELFF	TGTGCCAGCAGTTTGGGAAGGCGGGGGAACACCGGGGAGCTGTTTTTT
TRBJ1-3	TRBV20-1	TRBD1	few	CSARAGTGLRNTIYF	TGCAGTGCTAGAGCCGGGACAGGGCTCCGAAACACCATATATTTT
TRBJ2-7	TRBV5-1	TRBD1	NA	CASSLVRDREYEQYF	TGCGCCAGCAGCTTAGTTCGGGACAGGGAATACGAGCAGTACTTC
TRBJ2-7	TRBV19	TRBD2	many	CASSSGGNYEQYF	TGTGCCAGTAGTTCGGGAGGTAACTACGAGCAGTACTTC
TRBJ1-1	TRBV27	NA	many	CASKGWESTEAFF	TGTGCCAGCAAAGGCTGGGAGAGTACTGAAGCTTTCTTT
TRBJ1-5	TRBV7-8	TRBD1	few	CASSLENRDSNQPQHF	TGTGCCAGCAGCTTAGAGAACCGGGACAGTAATCAGCCCCAGCATTTT
TRBJ2-1	TRBV10-3	TRBD2	NA	CAISESSGRAYEQFF	TGTGCCATCAGTGAGTCGAGCGGGAGGGCCTATGAGCAGTTCTTC
TRBJ1-2	TRBV27	TRBD1	many	CASSPGQGYGYTF	TGTGCCAGCAGTCCTGGACAGGGATATGGCTACACCTTC
TRBJ2-3	TRBV3-1	NA	many	CASSQDPPYTQYF	TGTGCCAGCAGCCAAGATCCTCCTTATACGCAGTATTTT
TRBJ2-7	TRBV20-1	TRBD1	many	CSARDDRGLNDEQYF	TGCAGTGCTAGAGACGACAGGGGATTGAACGACGAGCAGTACTTC
TRBJ2-1	TRBV25-1	TRBD2	NA	CASRTGLAGAAPLNEQFF	TGTGCCAGCAGGACGGGACTAGCGGGCGCGGCCCCTTTGAATGAGCAGTTCTTC
TRBJ2-6	TRBV3-1	TRBD2	many	CASSPFGGGTGANVLTF	TGTGCCAGCAGCCCCTTTGGCGGGGGGACTGGGGCCAACGTCCTGACTTTC
TRBJ2-2	TRBV7-3	NA	few	CASSLMGTTNTGELFF	TGTGCCAGCAGCTTAATGGGGACGACGAACACCGGGGAGCTGTTTTTT
TRBJ2-1	TRBV19	NA	few	CASTAGSYNEQFF	TGTGCCAGTACCGCCGGCTCCTACAATGAGCAGTTCTTC